A single sample is the source of the 4 T cell receptor beta chains below, sequenced in a study of T cell responses to AZD1222 COVID-19 vaccine. Repertoires were generated with immunoSEQ multiplex PCR, while TCRdb's copy carries only in-frame clones and drops some. The top ten hold approximately 3.8% of the sample, which has about 140,000 clones, about 93% seen once. The sample was peripheral blood, taken 28 days after the second AZD1222 dose. All receptors derive from an adult who received the AZD1222 COVID-19 vaccine.

This clone was seen only once. This sequence joins TRBV6-2 or TRBV6-3 and TRBJ2-7, with 13 nucleotides matching TRBD2. CDR1 MNHEY and CDR2 SVGEGT come from the germline V gene. With 6 bases clipped from V and 5 bases from J, the junction kept 7 bases outside the gene matches. CDR3 length: 15 residues. CDR3 nucleotide sequence: TGTGCCAGCAGCCGGACTAGCGGGAGTTTCCACGAGCAGTACTTC. This codes for CASSRTSGSFHEQYF.

This chain connects TRBV10-3 to TRBJ1-6, with D unresolved. The CDR3 covers 12 residues. The germline gives CDR1 ENHRY, CDR2 SYGVKD. Deletions cut 2 bases from V and 7 bases from J, with 3 bases between. The CDR3 loop is CAISEGNSPLHF. The CDR3 nucleotides are TGTGCCATCAGTGAGGGGAATTCACCCCTCCACTTT.

This clone was recorded a few times. The sample carries other DNA sequences with the same CDR3. The V gene is TRBV20-1, the J gene TRBJ2-7; D may match TRBD1 or TRBD2 (5 bases each). Germline assignment: CDR1 DFQATT and CDR2 SNEGSKA (reference sequence). The length of the CDR3 is 11 residues. Trimming took 6 bases from V and 3 from J, leaving 9 bases between them. CDR3 loop: CSARGDYEQYF. CDR3 sequence (DNA): TGCAGTGCGCGAGGGGACTACGAGCAGTACTTC.

The chain is built from TRBV7-9 and TRBJ2-5; 8 bases fit TRBD1. Germline CDR1 and CDR2: SEHNR and FQNEAQ (reference sequence). V dropped 5 bases and J dropped 5; count of bases not matched to a gene: 13. The CDR3 runs to 16 residues. The CDR3 is CASSNLRGRGVETQYF. Here the CDR3 DNA reads TGTGCCAGCAGCAACCTCAGGGGGCGCGGGGTGGAGACCCAGTACTTC.